This T cell receptor (beta chain) was sequenced for a study of long-term antiretroviral therapy in people with HIV. This CDR3 region has 16 residues. With 8 bases clipped from V and 1 base from J, the junction kept 9 bases outside the gene matches. Per germline, CDR1 ENHRY and CDR2 SYGVKD. This clone appeared once. The run of the v3.0 immunoSEQ assay was at survey level. Profiling relied on immunoSEQ multiplex PCR, and the TCRdb table lists in-frame clones only, not all of them. The sample holds about 13,000 clones, 77% seen once. The sequencing used unsorted PBMCs, collected 1.3 years before starting antiretroviral therapy. The clonotype was recovered from a man between 35 and 55 years old with HIV. The gene calls are TRBV10-3 and TRBJ2-2; 8 positions agree with TRBD1. CDR3 DNA: TGTGCCATCCAGGCCTTGGGGACAGGGAACACCGGGGAGCTGTTTTTT. Protein product: CAIQALGTGNTGELFF.